Following are 20 T cell receptor beta chains from one sample sequenced in a study of Ad26.COV2.S vaccination and SARS-CoV-2 variants. The treatment: 15 to 20 received Ad26.COV2.S at low or high dose, single or two shots; about five received placebo; per-sample allocation not given. Sample collection was performed on day 63 after the first vaccine or placebo injection. Assay: immunoSEQ multiplex PCR; the TCRdb copy retains only in-frame clones and omits some. This repertoire shows almost 400,000 clones, about 89% found once; its top ten account for 1.9%. The sequencing used peripheral blood, collected in a trial of Ad26.COV2.S vaccine versus placebo. These receptors originate from a person aged 18 to 65 who received the Ad26.COV2.S COVID-19 vaccine or a placebo.

The V and J genes are TRBV3-1 (or the pseudogene TRBV3-2) and TRBJ2-5; D might be TRBD1 or TRBD2, each matching 6 bases. Germline lookup yields CDR1 LGHDT and CDR2 YNNKEL (reference sequence). V shed 5 bases and J shed 5 bases, with 15 bases lying between them. This CDR3 region has 14 residues. The CDR3 coding sequence is TGTGCCAGCAGCTCCACAGGGAGGCAGGAGACCCAGTACTTC. Protein: CASSSTGRQETQYF.

The CDR3: CASSYITLRYGYTF. In DNA form, the CDR3 reads TGTGCCAGCAGCTATATCACCCTCCGCTATGGCTACACCTTC. J is TRBJ1-2 and V is TRBV11-2; D is undetermined. CDR3 length: 14 amino acids. V was cut by 4 bases and J by 4 bases, with 13 bases left in between. Looked up from germline, CDR1 is SGHAT and CDR2 is FQNNGV.

The J gene is TRBJ2-3, the V gene TRBV2, with D perhaps assigned TRBD1 or TRBD2 (6 bases each). This CDR3 spans 11 amino acids. From germline, CDR1 is SNHLY and CDR2 FYNNEI. V shed 8 bases and J shed 7 bases, with 10 bases lying between them. The CDR3 loop reads CASGGGNTQYF. CDR3 in DNA: TGTGCCAGCGGAGGGGGAAATACGCAGTATTTT.

This sequence joins TRBV7-2 and TRBJ1-1, with a possible D match to TRBD1 (6 bases). Deletions cut 2 bases from V and 5 bases from J, with 21 bases between. This CDR3 comprises 17 residues. The germline gives CDR1 SGHTA, CDR2 FQGNSA. CDR3 nucleotides: TGTGCCAGCAGCTTAATGGGGCAGGGGCCCGGGAAGACTGAAGCTTTCTTT. Its protein is CASSLMGQGPGKTEAFF.

The count of this clone is one. V and J are TRBV10-3 and TRBJ1-4; TRBD1 aligns across 8 bases. There are 13 residues in the CDR3. V lost 6 bases and J lost 7; bases outside the gene matches: 4. Looked up from germline, CDR1 is ENHRY and CDR2 is SYGVKD. The CDR3: CAIRDRDGEKLFF. CDR3 bases: TGTGCCATCAGGGACAGGGACGGTGAAAAACTGTTTTTT.

This chain links TRBV10-3 with TRBJ2-7; 9 bases line up with TRBD1. The CDR3 consists of 15 residues. V lost 5 bases, J lost 6 bases, and 11 bases stayed unmatched. From germline, CDR1 is ENHRY and CDR2 SYGVKD. This CDR3 is CAISKGGQGKGEQYF. CDR3 DNA: TGTGCCATCAGTAAGGGCGGACAGGGGAAGGGCGAGCAGTACTTC.

V gene TRBV4-1 combines with J gene TRBJ2-7; perhaps TRBD2 as D (5 bases). This CDR3 spans 13 amino acids. Trimming stripped 1 base from V and 5 bases from J, with 9 bases between. Germline CDR1 and CDR2: MGHRA and YSYEKL. The DNA for the CDR3 is TGCGCCAGCAGCCAAGCGGTTAGCGACGAGCAGTACTTC. Protein sequence: CASSQAVSDEQYF.

The chain uses TRBV10-3 and TRBJ2-3; D is perhaps TRBD1 (5 bases). Per germline, CDR1 ENHRY and CDR2 SYGVKD. The length of the CDR3 is 14 residues. V was cut by 2 bases and J by 4 bases, with 10 bases left in between. The CDR3 sequence: CAISESQGADTQYF. The CDR3 nucleotides read TGTGCCATCAGTGAGAGCCAGGGTGCAGATACGCAGTATTTT.

This clone occurred a few times. V gene TRBV15 combines with J gene TRBJ2-7; tentatively, D is TRBD1 (5 bases). Trimming pared 4 bases from V and 5 bases from J, leaving 24 bases between. Germline V CDR1 and CDR2: LNHNV, YYDKDF (reference sequence). This CDR3 has 17 residues. CDR3 residues: CATSIQSLGAARHEQYF. Here the CDR3 DNA reads TGTGCCACCAGCATACAGTCATTAGGGGCCGCACGCCACGAGCAGTACTTC.

This chain connects TRBV24-1 to TRBJ1-1, with a possible D match to TRBD1 (5 bases). V was pared by 12 bases and J by 0 bases, with 22 bases between. CDR1 KGHDR and CDR2 SFDVKD come from the germline V gene. This CDR3 has 16 residues. CDR3 residues: CASSSDTIDMNTEAFF. The CDR3 DNA reads as TGTGCCTCTTCCTCGGACACGATAGACATGAACACTGAAGCTTTCTTT.

The gene calls are TRBV6-2 or TRBV6-3 and TRBJ2-7, with 7 bases lining up with TRBD2. Germline V gives CDR1 MNHEY, CDR2 SVGEGT. V lost 2 bases to trimming and J lost 7 bases; unmatched junction nucleotides: 23. The CDR3 sequence is 19 residues long. Written as DNA, the CDR3 is TGTGCCAGCAGTTACACCCCGCCGTTGTTGGCGGGAGCCGAGGAAGAGCAGTACTTC. Residues: CASSYTPPLLAGAEEEQYF.

The count of this clone is one. This chain joins TRBV29-1 and TRBJ1-1, with a possible D match to TRBD1 (6 bases). Germline loops: CDR1 SQVTM, CDR2 ANQGSEA. CDR3 length: 12 residues. Trimming shortened V by 4 bases and J by 6 bases, and 12 bases separated the two germline ends. The CDR3 is CSVARGPAEAFF. CDR3 bases: TGCAGCGTTGCCAGGGGTCCCGCTGAAGCTTTCTTT. Using reference TRBV29-1 and TRBJ1-1 for the parts outside the CDR3, the full variable domain is SAVISQKPSRDICQRGTSLTIQCQVDSQVTMMFWYRQQPGQSLTLIATANQGSEATYESGFVIDKFPISRPNLTFSTLTVSNMSPEDSSIYLCSVARGPAEAFFGQGTRLTVV.

The chain couples TRBV19 to TRBJ1-5; TRBD1 agrees at 9 bases. CDR1 and CDR2 from the germline V gene are LNHDA and SQIVND (reference sequence). The J segment lost 7 bases and the V segment lost 5 bases, leaving 12 bases of the junction unmatched. The CDR3 extends over 16 amino acids. The CDR3 loop reads CASSSRTGVVGQPQHF. CDR3 nucleotides: TGTGCCAGTAGTTCCCGGACAGGGGTAGTAGGCCAGCCCCAGCATTTT. Together with reference TRBV19 and TRBJ1-5, the CDR3 gives the full variable domain: DGGITQSPKYLFRKEGQNVTLSCEQNLNHDAMYWYRQDPGQGLRLIYYSQIVNDFQKGDIAEGYSVSREKKESFPLTVTSAQKNPTAFYLCASSSRTGVVGQPQHFGDGTRLSIL.

V usage is TRBV9 and J usage is TRBJ1-2, with D perhaps matching TRBD1 (5 bases). Germline CDR1 and CDR2: SGDLS and YYNGEE. Trimming cost V 0 bases and J 8 bases, with 14 bases left between them. The CDR3 spans 14 residues. The CDR3 is CASSVALGTGGYTF. The CDR3 region has the DNA TGTGCCAGCAGCGTAGCTCTGGGGACCGGCGGCTACACCTTC.

Only one count was recorded for this clone. The V and J genes are TRBV7-9 and TRBJ2-3; maybe TRBD2 (6 bases). CDR1 is SEHNR, CDR2 FQNEAQ, per germline (reference sequence). This CDR3 has 16 amino acids. V shed 2 bases and J shed 3 bases, with 15 bases lying between them. Here the CDR3 reads CASSLKWLATTDTQYF. The CDR3 DNA is TGTGCCAGCAGCTTAAAGTGGCTAGCGACAACAGATACGCAGTATTTT.

The V gene is TRBV21-1, the J gene TRBJ2-3; the D segment call TRBD1 is taken from the table without a DNA check. TRBV21-1 is a recognized pseudogene. CDR3 length: 16 amino acids. CDR3 region: CASSKVPTDHTDTQYF. CDR3 nucleotide sequence: TGTGCCAGCAGCAAAGTACCGACAGACCACACAGATACGCAGTATTTT.

The V call is TRBV6-1, the J call TRBJ1-6, with a possible D match to TRBD1 (5 bases). This CDR3 has 16 residues. The V gene's germline CDR1 is MNHNS and CDR2 SASEGT. V was shortened by 2 bases and J by 0 bases, with 8 bases between the two germline ends. The CDR3 DNA is TGTGCCAGCAGTGAAAGGGGCAGCTCCTATAATTCACCCCTCCACTTT. It specifies CASSERGSSYNSPLHF.

J is TRBJ1-3 and V is TRBV27, with D unresolved. The CDR3 length is 14 residues. Germline V CDR1 and CDR2: MNHEY, SMNVEV (reference sequence). V dropped 4 bases and J dropped 0 bases, with 7 bases sitting between them. CDR3 in DNA: TGTGCCAGCAGTTCGCAGGACTCTGGAAACACCATATATTTT. This encodes CASSSQDSGNTIYF.

The chain carries TRBV18 and TRBJ2-3; D is uncertain. V gave up 2 bases and J gave up 3 bases, with 6 bases separating them. This CDR3 is built from 13 residues. Germline V gene data show CDR1 as KGHSH and CDR2 as LQKENI. CDR3 loop: CASSPDQTDTQYF. The CDR3 region has the DNA TGTGCCAGCTCACCAGACCAGACAGATACGCAGTATTTT.

V usage is TRBV25-1 and J usage is TRBJ1-3, with no clear D. Germline V gene data show CDR1 as MGHDK and CDR2 as SYGVNS. CDR3 length: 16 residues. The germline V and J ends were trimmed by 3 bases and 4 bases, with 16 bases remaining between them. CDR3 protein: CASSESGGQYGNTIYF. The CDR3, as DNA: TGTGCCAGCAGTGAGTCCGGAGGGCAATACGGAAACACCATATATTTT.